This T cell receptor (beta chain) was identified during a study of shared clonotypes between healthy human individuals. In the original analysis: There were no quality scores in the junction-only immunoSEQ sequences, so filtering differed. Produced via immunoSEQ multiplex PCR; TCRdb's table is partial and in-frame only. Clone size and V and J calls were adopted from that table, with D and trimming inferred from the DNA. The sample carries some 490,000 clones, 78% recorded once. Approximately 100 million PBMCs per unsorted sample were used for genomic DNA. CDR3 length: 15 residues. V lost 7 bases, J lost 4 bases, and 19 bases lay in between. Germline V gene sequence: CDR1 ENHRY, CDR2 SYGVKD.

The chain employs TRBV10-3 and TRBJ1-1; D might be TRBD1 (5 bases). This TCR was sampled from a woman between 40 and 55 years old in good health. Some clones in this sample may be carry-over from other donors' samples. The specimen was PBMCs. The DNA for the CDR3 is TGTGCCATCACTGGGGCCCCCCGAGATGGCACTGAAGCTTTCTTT. This codes for CAITGAPRDGTEAFF.